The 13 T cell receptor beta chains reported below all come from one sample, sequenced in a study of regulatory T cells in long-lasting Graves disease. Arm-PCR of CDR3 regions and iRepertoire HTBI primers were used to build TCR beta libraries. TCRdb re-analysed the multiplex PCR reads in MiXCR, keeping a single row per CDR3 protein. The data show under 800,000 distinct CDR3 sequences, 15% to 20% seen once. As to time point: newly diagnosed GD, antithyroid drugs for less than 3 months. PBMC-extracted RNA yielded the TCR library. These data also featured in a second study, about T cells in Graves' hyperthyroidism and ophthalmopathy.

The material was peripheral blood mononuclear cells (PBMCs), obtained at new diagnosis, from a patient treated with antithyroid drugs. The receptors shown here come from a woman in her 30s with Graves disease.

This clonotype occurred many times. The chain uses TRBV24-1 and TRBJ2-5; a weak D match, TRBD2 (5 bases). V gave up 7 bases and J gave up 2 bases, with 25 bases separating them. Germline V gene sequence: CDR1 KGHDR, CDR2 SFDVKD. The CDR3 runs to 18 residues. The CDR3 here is CATSHGFGVWGVQETQYF. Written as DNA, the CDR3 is TGTGCCACCAGCCATGGGTTTGGTGTTTGGGGAGTGCAAGAGACCCAGTACTTC.

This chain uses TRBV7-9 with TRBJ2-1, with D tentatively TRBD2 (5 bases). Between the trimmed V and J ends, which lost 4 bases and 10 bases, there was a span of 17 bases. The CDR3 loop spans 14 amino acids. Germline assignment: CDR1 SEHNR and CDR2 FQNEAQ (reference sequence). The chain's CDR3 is CASSSPLRVHEQFF. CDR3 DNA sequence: TGTGCCAGCAGCTCCCCGTTGAGGGTACACGAGCAGTTCTTC.

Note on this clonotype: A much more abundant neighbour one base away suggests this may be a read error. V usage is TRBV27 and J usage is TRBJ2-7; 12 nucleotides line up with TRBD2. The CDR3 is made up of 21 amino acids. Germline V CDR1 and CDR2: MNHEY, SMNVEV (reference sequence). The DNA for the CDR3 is TGTGTCAGCAGTTCTCCCCGACTAGGACTAGCGGGAATACTCCCAGGGAACGAGCAGTACTTC. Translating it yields CVSSSPRLGLAGILPGNEQYF.

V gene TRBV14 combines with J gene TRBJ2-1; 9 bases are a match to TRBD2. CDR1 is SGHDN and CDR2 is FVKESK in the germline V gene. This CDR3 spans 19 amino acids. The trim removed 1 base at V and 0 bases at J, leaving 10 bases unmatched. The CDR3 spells CASSQAASGKGSSYNEQFF. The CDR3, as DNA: TGTGCCAGCAGCCAAGCGGCTAGCGGGAAGGGAAGCTCCTACAATGAGCAGTTCTTC.

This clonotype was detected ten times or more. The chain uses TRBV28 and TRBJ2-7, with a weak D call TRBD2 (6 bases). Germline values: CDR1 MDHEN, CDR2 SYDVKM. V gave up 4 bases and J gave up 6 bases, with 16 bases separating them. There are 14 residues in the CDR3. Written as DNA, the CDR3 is TGTGCCAGCAGTTCGGGACTCCCACTTCCCGAGCAGTACTTC. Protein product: CASSSGLPLPEQYF.

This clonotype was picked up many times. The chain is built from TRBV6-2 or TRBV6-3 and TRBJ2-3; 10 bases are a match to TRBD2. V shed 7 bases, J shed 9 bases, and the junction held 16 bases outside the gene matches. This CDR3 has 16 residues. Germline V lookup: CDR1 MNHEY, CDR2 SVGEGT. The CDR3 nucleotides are TGTGCCAGCACCACCACAGGAGTAGCGGGAGGAGGAACGCAGTATTTT. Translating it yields CASTTTGVAGGGTQYF.

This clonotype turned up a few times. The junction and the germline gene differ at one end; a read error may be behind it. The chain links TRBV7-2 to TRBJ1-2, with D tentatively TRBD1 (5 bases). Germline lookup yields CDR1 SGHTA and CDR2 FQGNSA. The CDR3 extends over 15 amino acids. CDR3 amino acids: CANSNARQGDGGYTF. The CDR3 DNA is TGTGCCAACAGCAACGCCCGTCAGGGCGATGGTGGCTACACCTTC.

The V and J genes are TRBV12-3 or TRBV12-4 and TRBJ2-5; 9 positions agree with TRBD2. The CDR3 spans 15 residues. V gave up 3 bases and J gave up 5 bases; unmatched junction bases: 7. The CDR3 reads CASSLWREGGETQYF. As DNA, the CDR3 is TGTGCCAGCAGTTTGTGGCGGGAGGGCGGGGAGACCCAGTACTTC.

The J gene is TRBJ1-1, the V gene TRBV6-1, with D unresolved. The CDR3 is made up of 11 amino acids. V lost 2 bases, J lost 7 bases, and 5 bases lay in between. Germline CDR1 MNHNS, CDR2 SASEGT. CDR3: CASSEWGEAFF. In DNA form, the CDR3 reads TGTGCCAGCAGTGAATGGGGTGAAGCTTTCTTT.

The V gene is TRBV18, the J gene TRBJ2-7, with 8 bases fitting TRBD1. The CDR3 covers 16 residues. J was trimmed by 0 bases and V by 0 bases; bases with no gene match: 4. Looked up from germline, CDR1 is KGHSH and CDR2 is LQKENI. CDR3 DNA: TGTGCCAGCTCACCACCGACAGGGGAGACCTCCTACGAGCAGTACTTC. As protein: CASSPPTGETSYEQYF.

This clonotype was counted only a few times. The CDR3: CASMMDLGNEQFF. CDR3 coding DNA: TGCGCCAGCATGATGGACCTCGGTAATGAGCAGTTCTTC. The chain couples TRBV10-1 to TRBJ2-1; D gene ambiguous. The CDR3 totals 13 residues. Germline lookup yields CDR1 WNHNN and CDR2 SYGVQD (reference sequence). Trimming stripped 7 bases from V and 7 bases from J, with 14 bases between.

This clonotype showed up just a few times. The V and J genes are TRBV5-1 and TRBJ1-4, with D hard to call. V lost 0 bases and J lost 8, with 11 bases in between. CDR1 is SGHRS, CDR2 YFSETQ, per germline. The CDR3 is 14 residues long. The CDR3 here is CASSLERSDEKLFF. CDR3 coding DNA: TGCGCCAGCAGCTTGGAACGCTCCGACGAAAAACTGTTTTTT.

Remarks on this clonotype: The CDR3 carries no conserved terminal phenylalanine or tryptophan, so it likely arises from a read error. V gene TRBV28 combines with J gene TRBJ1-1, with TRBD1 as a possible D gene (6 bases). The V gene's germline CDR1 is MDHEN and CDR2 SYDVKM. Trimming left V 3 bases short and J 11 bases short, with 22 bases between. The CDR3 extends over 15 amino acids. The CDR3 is CASSLLGAGAGKAFS. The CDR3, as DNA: TGTGCCAGCAGTTTGTTGGGGGCGGGGGCCGGGAAGGCTTTCTCT.